This T cell receptor (beta chain) was captured in a study of T cells expressing NK-cell markers. There are 13 residues in the CDR3. CDR1 is MNHEY, CDR2 SVGEGT, per germline. Reanalyzing the 5' RACE reads, TCRdb keeps one entry per CDR3 protein, without DNA. The sample's table shows some 280,000 distinct CDR3 sequences. This TCR derives from a man aged 18 to 35 in good health. The chain combines TRBV6-2 or TRBV6-3 with TRBJ1-5. Material for sequencing was blood T cells: a sorted CD56 or NKG2C T cell subset, CD4+ or CD8+ T cells, or bulk PBMC T cells (not recorded which). CDR3 region: CASSYVHSRPQHF.